Sequencing of this T cell receptor (beta chain) was carried out in a study of blood T cell repertoires in COVID-19 (TCRdb year 2020). Some background on the complete study: The collaborator samples originated in the United States, Italy and Spain and spanned the acute and convalescent phases of COVID-19. The prospective study material was composed of cDNA or gDNA derived from T cells, B-cell-depleted T cells, or PBMCs. Deeply sampled blood TCRbeta repertoires from subjects exposed to, actively infected with, or recovered from COVID-19 were included in the dataset. The repertoires were released in a freely available public database meant as a resource for research on the immune response to SARS-CoV-2. The samples were drawn from the first 160 participants of the ongoing ImmuneRACE study and from some 1,300 subjects provided by 6 global collaborators. Sample metadata almost always included a de-identified subject ID, COVID-19 status, age in years and sex. HLA class I and class II types, where available, came from metadata supplied by the sample provider rather than from assay-based typing.

Regarding this clone: What antigen it recognizes has not been identified. Nothing much larger sits one base from this clone, and base qualities are not available.

Study-level results and caveats: How much clinical and demographic metadata was included differed by source and by participant, and the metadata was provided uncurated.

The collaborating institutions used their own protocols to collect whole blood in K2EDTA tubes. For TCRbeta analysis, collaborators shipped samples in one of three forms: frozen whole blood, isolated PBMCs, or DNA extracted from either of those sample types. TCRbeta CDR3 regions were amplified from genomic DNA using the immunoSEQ Assay, a bias-controlled multiplex PCR. The paper's data handling went like this. The number of nucleated cells in each sample was estimated by amplification of reference gene primers within the assay. To quantify the absolute abundance of each unique TCRbeta CDR3 rearrangement, sequence reads were collapsed and filtered. Productive Simpson clonality was computed per sample as the square root of Simpson's diversity index over productive rearrangements. The source is immuneACCESS, and TCRdb retained only in-frame sequences with V and J called. Part of the clones is not carried over; for the studies checked, unresolved V genes explain less than half of this, and the remainder is unexplained. The DNA gave D and trimming, while V, J and clone size come from that table. The sample table lists 95,000 to 150,000 clones, 80% to 90% of them with a count of one. Clones ranked in the top ten supply roughly 29% of the sample.

The sequence was collected from a woman in her seventies with acute or convalescent COVID-19. Source material: peripheral blood.

The CDR3 reads as follows: CATSDERGYEQYF. The sequenced DNA: TGTGCCACCAGTGACGAAAGGGGCTACGAGCAGTACTTC. The chain links TRBV24-1 with TRBJ2-7; the D region possibly corresponds to TRBD1 (5 bases align). CDR1 and CDR2 were assigned from the germline V gene as KGHDR and SFDVKD. CDR3 length: 13 amino acids, cysteine to phenylalanine. The CDR3 DNA has 39 bases and is translated from base 1. A distance of 9 bases separates the germline ends of V and J, which lose 4 bases and 3 bases respectively.